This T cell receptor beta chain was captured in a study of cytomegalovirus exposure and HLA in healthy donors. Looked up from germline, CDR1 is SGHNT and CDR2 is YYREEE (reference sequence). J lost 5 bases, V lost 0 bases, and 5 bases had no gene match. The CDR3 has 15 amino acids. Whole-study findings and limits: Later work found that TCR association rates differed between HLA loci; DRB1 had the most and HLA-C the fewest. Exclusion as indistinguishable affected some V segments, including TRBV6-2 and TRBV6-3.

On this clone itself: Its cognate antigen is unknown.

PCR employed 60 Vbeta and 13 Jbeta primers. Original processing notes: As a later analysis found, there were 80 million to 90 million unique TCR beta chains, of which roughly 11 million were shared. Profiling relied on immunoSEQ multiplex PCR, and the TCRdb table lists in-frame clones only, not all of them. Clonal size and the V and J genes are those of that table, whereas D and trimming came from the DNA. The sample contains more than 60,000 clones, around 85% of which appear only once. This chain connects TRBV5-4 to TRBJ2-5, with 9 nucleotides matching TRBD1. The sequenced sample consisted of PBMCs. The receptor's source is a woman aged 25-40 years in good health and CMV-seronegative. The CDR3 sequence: CASSLDGTGSETQYF. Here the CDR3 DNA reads TGTGCCAGCAGCTTGGACGGGACAGGGTCGGAGACCCAGTACTTC.